One sample yielded the 5 T cell receptor beta chains listed below, sequenced in a study of blood T cells in healthy people across ages. A second PCR, run for roughly 7 to 11 cycles, used a sample-barcoded 5' primer plus a J-beta primer mix. TCRdb redid the calling of the 5' RACE reads with MiXCR, one entry per CDR3 protein. The data show 900,000 to 950,000 distinct CDR3 sequences, with roughly 28% seen just once and roughly 10% held by the top ten. In addition, the sample was reused for a study of T cells of mothers and their children.

Material: blood. Receptors originate from a middle-aged woman in good health.

This clonotype appeared many times. This chain connects TRBV7-6 to TRBJ2-1; 7 bases fit TRBD1. The ends lost 1 base at V and 2 bases at J; junction bases unmatched: 5. Looked up from germline, CDR1 is SGHVS and CDR2 is FNYEAQ. This CDR3 has 16 amino acids. CDR3 sequence: CASSLEQGFTYNEQFF. The CDR3, as DNA: TGTGCCAGCAGCTTAGAACAGGGGTTCACCTACAATGAGCAGTTCTTC.

The sample holds a few counts of this clonotype. This chain uses TRBV29-1 with TRBJ2-7, with D possibly being TRBD1 (8 bases). The germline CDR1 and CDR2 sequences are SQVTM and ANQGSEA. The CDR3 has 13 residues. With 5 bases removed from V and 3 bases from J, the gap between germline ends came to 14 bases. CDR3 amino acids: CSVSTGEGYEQYF. DNA of the CDR3: TGCAGCGTTTCGACAGGGGAGGGCTACGAGCAGTACTTC.

Points on this clonotype: This sequence may be a read error, since a much larger clone differs from it by one base. The V and J genes are TRBV12-3 or TRBV12-4 and TRBJ1-6; D gene uncertain. The CDR3 has 15 residues. V was shortened by 3 bases and J by 6 bases, with 12 bases between the two germline ends. The CDR3 DNA is TGTGCCAGCAGTTTTGGAGGATTCCGTAATTCACCCCTCCACTTT. Its translation is CASSFGGFRNSPLHF.

This clonotype was detected only a few times. The rearrangement links TRBV7-2 to TRBJ2-7; D possibly corresponds to TRBD2 (6 bases). Trimming took 5 bases from V and 7 from J, leaving 15 bases between them. Germline V gene lookup returns CDR1 SGHTA and CDR2 FQGNSA. The CDR3 contains 13 residues. The chain's CDR3 is CASSPQGTGEQYF. The CDR3 DNA is TGTGCCAGCAGCCCCCAAGGGACTGGAGAGCAGTACTTC.

The gene calls are TRBV3-1 and TRBJ2-1, with 8 nucleotides matching TRBD2. This CDR3 has 14 amino acids. CDR1 and CDR2 (germline): LGHDT, YNNKEL (reference sequence). Germline trimming cut 2 bases from V and 7 bases from J; bases unmatched to any gene: 4. The CDR3 is CASSQIRGGNEQFF. As DNA, the CDR3 is TGTGCCAGCAGCCAAATACGGGGGGGGAATGAGCAGTTCTTC.